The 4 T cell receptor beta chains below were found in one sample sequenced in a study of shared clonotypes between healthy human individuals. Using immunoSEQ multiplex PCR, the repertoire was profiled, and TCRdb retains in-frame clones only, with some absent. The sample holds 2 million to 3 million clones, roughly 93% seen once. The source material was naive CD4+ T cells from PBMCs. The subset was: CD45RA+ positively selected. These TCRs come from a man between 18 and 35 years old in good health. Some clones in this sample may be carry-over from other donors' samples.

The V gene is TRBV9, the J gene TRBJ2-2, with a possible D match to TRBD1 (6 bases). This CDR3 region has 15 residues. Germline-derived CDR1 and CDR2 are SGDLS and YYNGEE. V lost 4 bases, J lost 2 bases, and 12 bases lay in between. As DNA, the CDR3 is TGTGCCAGCAGCCTCGGGGACACCAACACCGGGGAGCTGTTTTTT. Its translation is CASSLGDTNTGELFF.

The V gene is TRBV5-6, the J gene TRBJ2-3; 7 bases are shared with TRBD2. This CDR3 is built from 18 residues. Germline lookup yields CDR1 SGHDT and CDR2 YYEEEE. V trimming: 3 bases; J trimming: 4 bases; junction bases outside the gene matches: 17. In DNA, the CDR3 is TGTGCCAGCAGCTGGGGATTAGCGGGCCCAGGAAGGGCAGATACGCAGTATTTT. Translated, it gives CASSWGLAGPGRADTQYF.

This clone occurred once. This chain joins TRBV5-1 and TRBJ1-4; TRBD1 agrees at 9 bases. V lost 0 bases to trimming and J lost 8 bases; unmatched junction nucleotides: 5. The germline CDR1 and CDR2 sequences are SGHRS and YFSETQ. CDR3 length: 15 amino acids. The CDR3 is CASSLGTGVGEKLFF. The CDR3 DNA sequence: TGCGCCAGCAGCTTGGGGACAGGGGTCGGGGAAAAACTGTTTTTT.

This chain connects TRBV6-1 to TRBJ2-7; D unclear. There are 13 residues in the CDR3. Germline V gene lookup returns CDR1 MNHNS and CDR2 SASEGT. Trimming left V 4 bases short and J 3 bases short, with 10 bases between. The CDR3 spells CASSARRLYEQYF. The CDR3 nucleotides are TGTGCCAGCAGTGCTCGCAGACTCTACGAGCAGTACTTC.